These 24 T cell receptor beta chains originate from one sample sequenced in a study of cytomegalovirus exposure and HLA in healthy donors. With 60 Vbeta and 13 Jbeta primers, the PCR was carried out. The data were produced by immunoSEQ multiplex PCR, yet TCRdb's version contains in-frame clones alone and is incomplete. Altogether roughly 190,000 clones are present, around 80% being singletons, with the ten largest covering less than 1.1%. Sequenced: PBMCs. Every receptor here comes from a woman in her 40s in good health and CMV-seronegative.

The rearrangement joins TRBV4-1 to TRBJ2-7; perhaps TRBD1 as D (7 bases). The CDR3 sequence is 15 residues long. V shed 3 bases and J shed 0 bases, with 12 bases lying between them. CDR1 is MGHRA, CDR2 YSYEKL, per germline. The CDR3 loop reads CASSQRDSSSYEQYF. DNA of the CDR3: TGCGCCAGCAGCCAGCGGGACAGTAGCTCCTACGAGCAGTACTTC.

This clone showed up just a few times. The V gene is TRBV6-1, the J gene TRBJ1-4; D call uncertain. The CDR3 extends over 12 amino acids. Looked up from germline, CDR1 is MNHNS and CDR2 is SASEGT. CDR3 amino acids: CAAGSTNEKLFF. CDR3 coding DNA: TGTGCGGCTGGTAGCACTAATGAAAAACTGTTTTTT.

Worth noting for this clone: Other DNA sequences within the sample encode an identical CDR3. The genes are TRBV7-6 and TRBJ2-1; the match to TRBD2 covers 11 bases. CDR1 is SGHVS and CDR2 is FNYEAQ in the germline V gene. V lost 5 bases, J lost 4 bases, and 4 bases stayed unmatched. The CDR3 runs to 15 residues. CDR3 nucleotides: TGTGCCAGCAGCCTAGGGACTAGCGGATACAATGAGCAGTTCTTC. This gives the protein CASSLGTSGYNEQFF.

The chain recombines TRBV28 with TRBJ2-7, with 8 bases aligning to TRBD1. V was clipped by 2 bases and J by 4 bases; unmatched bases: 1. This CDR3 spans 13 amino acids. CDR1 is MDHEN and CDR2 is SYDVKM in the germline V gene. The CDR3 here is CASSLQGAYEQYF. The DNA of the CDR3 is TGTGCCAGCAGTTTACAGGGGGCTTACGAGCAGTACTTC.

J is TRBJ1-4 and V is TRBV7-2, with D maybe TRBD1 (6 bases). The ends were cut back, 5 bases at V and 7 bases at J, with 20 bases in the middle. The germline CDR1 and CDR2 sequences are SGHTA and FQGNSA. CDR3 length equals 16 residues. Written as DNA, the CDR3 is TGTGCCAGCAGCCTCCAACAGGGTTATGGTGGTGAAAAACTGTTTTTT. Amino acid sequence: CASSLQQGYGGEKLFF.

The V gene is TRBV30, the J gene TRBJ1-4; D is unresolved. V lost 0 bases and J lost 8, with 10 bases in between. This CDR3 comprises 13 residues. Germline V gene lookup returns CDR1 GTSNPN and CDR2 SVGIG (reference sequence). For the CDR3, the DNA is TGTGCCTGGAGTGTACTGGAGAAGGAAAAACTGTTTTTT. Protein: CAWSVLEKEKLFF. The full variable domain, rest sourced from reference TRBV30 and TRBJ1-4, is SQTIHQWPATLVQPVGSPLSLECTVEGTSNPNLYWYRQAAGRGLQLLFYSVGIGQISSEVPQNLSASRPQDRQFILSSKKLLLSDSGFYLCAWSVLEKEKLFFGSGTQLSVL.

The chain links TRBV30 to TRBJ1-2; TRBD1 might be the D (6 bases). V lost 5 bases to trimming and J lost 2 bases, with 12 bases between them. The CDR3 sequence is 13 residues long. In germline, CDR1 is GTSNPN, CDR2 SVGIG (reference sequence). This chain's CDR3 is CAWGAGTNYGYTF. DNA for the CDR3: TGTGCCTGGGGGGCCGGGACAAACTATGGCTACACCTTC.

The chain links TRBV11-3 to TRBJ1-1, with D maybe TRBD1 (5 bases). Germline CDR1 and CDR2: SGHNT and YENEEA. The CDR3 contains 13 residues. V dropped 5 bases and J dropped 6 bases, with 13 bases sitting between them. The CDR3 nucleotides are TGTGCCAGCAGCCCCAGGTGGGGCGCTGAAGCTTTCTTT. This codes for CASSPRWGAEAFF.

The genes are TRBV6-5 and TRBJ2-3, with 9 positions matching TRBD1. Germline assignment: CDR1 MNHEY and CDR2 SVGAGI. This CDR3 region has 13 residues. Trimming at V came to 0 bases and at J to 12 bases, leaving 4 bases not matched to a gene. CDR3 DNA: TGTGCCAGCAGTTACTCACCGGGACAGGGCCAGTATTTT. Amino acid sequence: CASSYSPGQGQYF.

This clone was seen only a few times. This rearrangement joins TRBV19 to TRBJ2-2; the match to TRBD1 covers 8 bases. CDR1 is LNHDA and CDR2 is SQIVND in the germline V gene (reference sequence). V lost 5 bases and J lost 0; bases outside the gene matches: 5. The CDR3 is made up of 16 amino acids. CDR3 coding DNA: TGTGCCAGTAGTCCCCGGACAGGGACGAACACCGGGGAGCTGTTTTTT. Its protein product is CASSPRTGTNTGELFF.

This clone was counted a single time. The chain links TRBV11-2 to TRBJ1-1, with D perhaps matching TRBD1 (5 bases). Germline V CDR1 and CDR2: SGHAT, FQNNGV. The CDR3 is 13 residues long. V lost 3 bases to trimming and J lost 5 bases, with 10 bases between them. The CDR3 coding sequence is TGTGCCAGCAGCTTCAGGGAGGTTACTGAAGCTTTCTTT. As protein: CASSFREVTEAFF.

This clone came up a few times. CDR3 protein: CASSFYPFRDREGDGYTF. The CDR3 DNA reads TGTGCCAGCAGCTTTTACCCCTTCAGGGACAGGGAAGGTGATGGCTACACCTTC. This chain joins TRBV11-2 and TRBJ1-2, with 9 bases matching TRBD1. This CDR3 is built from 18 residues. CDR1 and CDR2 (germline): SGHAT, FQNNGV. V was pared by 3 bases and J by 6 bases, with 17 bases of the junction left unmatched.

This sequence joins TRBV5-1 and TRBJ2-5; perhaps TRBD1 as D (5 bases). V was shortened by 0 bases and J by 2 bases, with 14 bases between the two germline ends. Germline CDR1 reads SGHRS; CDR2 reads YFSETQ. The CDR3 covers 16 residues. CDR3 loop: CASSLAFRVNQETQYF. The CDR3, as DNA: TGCGCCAGCAGCTTGGCATTCAGGGTTAATCAAGAGACCCAGTACTTC.

The gene calls are TRBV19 and TRBJ1-4; the match to TRBD1 covers 10 bases. This CDR3 region has 16 residues. Losses at the gene ends were 3 bases for V and 2 bases for J; bases not matched to a gene: 3. The V gene's germline CDR1 is LNHDA and CDR2 SQIVND (reference sequence). CDR3 DNA: TGTGCCAGTAGTATGGGGGACAGGGGCACTAATGAAAAACTGTTTTTT. It codes for CASSMGDRGTNEKLFF. Using reference TRBV19 and TRBJ1-4 for the parts outside the CDR3, the full variable domain is DGGITQSPKYLFRKEGQNVTLSCEQNLNHDAMYWYRQDPGQGLRLIYYSQIVNDFQKGDIAEGYSVSREKKESFPLTVTSAQKNPTAFYLCASSMGDRGTNEKLFFGSGTQLSVL.

Regarding this clone: This same CDR3 is encoded by further DNA sequences in the sample. This chain joins TRBV7-9 and TRBJ2-7; unclear D gene. This CDR3 region has 13 residues. Germline CDR1 is SEHNR and CDR2 is FQNEAQ (reference sequence). V was pared by 4 bases and J by 3 bases, with 10 bases between. CDR3 loop: CASSSGGSYEQYV. The DNA for the CDR3 is TGTGCCAGCAGCTCCGGCGGCAGCTACGAGCAGTACGTC.

For the CDR3, the DNA is TGTGCCAGCAGCTTAGGGGCTAGCGGGAGGCTACAAGAGACCCAGTACTTC. It encodes CASSLGASGRLQETQYF. This sequence joins TRBV7-9 and TRBJ2-5; 11 nucleotides line up with TRBD2. CDR1 SEHNR and CDR2 FQNEAQ come from the germline V gene (reference sequence). Trimming cost V 1 base and J 2 bases; bases outside gene matches: 6. CDR3 length: 17 amino acids.

The gene calls are TRBV21-1 and TRBJ2-3; TRBD2 was called by the table and not checked on the DNA. TRBV21-1 is flagged as a pseudogene. CDR3 size: 15 residues. CDR3 nucleotide sequence: TGTGCCAGCAGCAGGGCTAGCGGGAATCCTGATACGCAGTATTTT. Amino acids: CASSRASGNPDTQYF.

The chain is built from TRBV5-1 and TRBJ1-4; TRBD1 agrees at 8 bases. Per the germline V gene, CDR1 is SGHRS and CDR2 is YFSETQ. This CDR3 region has 14 residues. J was trimmed by 5 bases and V by 6 bases; bases with no gene match: 6. The CDR3 reads CASTGQGINEKLFF. CDR3 bases: TGCGCCAGCACAGGACAGGGAATAAATGAAAAACTGTTTTTT. The whole variable domain, filled in from reference TRBV5-1 and TRBJ1-4, reads KAGVTQTPRYLIKTRGQQVTLSCSPISGHRSVSWYQQTPGQGLQFLFEYFSETQRNKGNFPGRFSGRQFSNSRSEMNVSTLELGDSALYLCASTGQGINEKLFFGSGTQLSVL.

This chain joins TRBV7-8 and TRBJ2-5; no definite D call. Trimming cost V 5 bases and J 1 base, with 5 bases left between them. This CDR3 has 12 residues. The germline V gene encodes CDR1 SGHVS and CDR2 FQNEAQ. The CDR3 reads CASSPIQETQYF. The CDR3 bases are TGTGCCAGCAGCCCTATCCAAGAGACCCAGTACTTC. Supplemented by reference TRBV7-8 and TRBJ2-5, the full variable domain reads GAGVSQSPRYKVAKRGQDVALRCDPISGHVSLFWYQQALGQGPEFLTYFQNEAQLDKSGLPSDRFFAERPEGSVSTLKIQRTQQEDSAVYLCASSPIQETQYFGPGTRLLVL.

As for this clone: An end of the junction does not agree with germline; a read error may underlie this. J is TRBJ2-2 and V is TRBV7-7, with a weak D call TRBD2 (5 bases). This CDR3 has 14 residues. Germline loops: CDR1 SSHAT, CDR2 FNYEAQ (reference sequence). The CDR3 DNA reads TGTGCTAGCAGCTCCGGACTCAACACCGGGGAGCTGTTTTTT. This sequence encodes CASSSGLNTGELFF.

V gene TRBV7-2 combines with J gene TRBJ1-5, with no clear D. V dropped 1 base and J dropped 4 bases, with 5 bases sitting between them. The CDR3 length is 13 residues. In germline, CDR1 is SGHTA, CDR2 FQGNSA. The CDR3 sequence: CASSLDYNQPQHF. The CDR3 coding sequence is TGTGCCAGCAGCTTAGACTATAATCAGCCCCAGCATTTT. The full variable domain, its missing parts supplied by reference TRBV7-2 and TRBJ1-5, is GAGVSQSPSNKVTEKGKDVELRCDPISGHTALYWYRQSLGQGLEFLIYFQGNSAPDKSGLPSDRFSAERTGGSVSTLTIQRTQQEDSAVYLCASSLDYNQPQHFGDGTRLSIL.

This clone was counted once. CDR3 DNA: TGTGCCAGCAGCCAAGGAGACAGAGATACGGTGCAGTTCTTC. This codes for CASSQGDRDTVQFF. This chain links TRBV4-2 with TRBJ2-1, with a possible D match to TRBD1 (5 bases). The CDR3 is made up of 14 amino acids. Trimming cost V 1 base and J 12 bases, with 16 bases left between them. Looked up from germline, CDR1 is LGHNA and CDR2 is YNFKEQ.

The CDR3 DNA sequence: TGCAGCGTCGCGGGACTAGCGGGGACCCCGTCCTACGAGCAGTACGTC. As protein: CSVAGLAGTPSYEQYV. The chain carries TRBV29-1 and TRBJ2-7, with 13 bases that match TRBD2. With 6 bases clipped from V and 1 base from J, the junction kept 9 bases outside the gene matches. Germline loops: CDR1 SQVTM, CDR2 ANQGSEA. The CDR3 length is 16 residues.

The chain combines TRBV7-8 with TRBJ2-7; D might be TRBD2 (6 bases). Trimming shortened V by 0 bases and J by 1 base, and 16 bases separated the two germline ends. This CDR3 spans 17 amino acids. Germline V gives CDR1 SGHVS, CDR2 FQNEAQ. The CDR3 nucleotides are TGTGCCAGCAGCTTAGCGCGGAGTAGCGGTTCGTCCTACGAGCAGTACTTC. Amino acid sequence: CASSLARSSGSSYEQYF. Based on the CDR3 plus reference TRBV7-8 and TRBJ2-7, the full variable domain is GAGVSQSPRYKVAKRGQDVALRCDPISGHVSLFWYQQALGQGPEFLTYFQNEAQLDKSGLPSDRFFAERPEGSVSTLKIQRTQQEDSAVYLCASSLARSSGSSYEQYFGPGTRLTVT.